This TCR beta chain was captured by sequencing in a study of T cell responses to AZD1222 COVID-19 vaccine. Study in general: Analysis merged second doses at about 4 or about 12 weeks.

Concerning this clone: What it recognizes is unknown.

The CDR3 has 14 amino acids. CDR1 and CDR2 from the germline V gene are LGHDT and YNNKEL (reference sequence). Trimming took 1 base from V and 1 from J, leaving 7 bases between them. Here immunoSEQ multiplex PCR was the method, and the copy in TCRdb shows in-frame clones only, minus some. Found here are some 100,000 clones, around nine tenths of them singletons; the top ten hold roughly 3%. Findings and caveats of the study: Repertoires were collected only later (after the peak T cell response had occurred). Breadth and depth of Spike-specific TCRs rose after two AZD1222 doses. Unmutated variant regions are reportedly targeted by nearly half of spike-specific TCRs.

Sequencing used peripheral blood, obtained on day 0 of AZD1222 vaccination. This chain links TRBV3-1 (or the pseudogene TRBV3-2) with TRBJ2-5; D ambiguous. The source of this sequence is an adult in good health. DNA of the CDR3: TGTGCCAGCAGCCAAGGTAACATCCAAGAGACCCAGTACTTC. Encoded protein: CASSQGNIQETQYF.